This TCR beta chain was observed in a study of blood T cell repertoires in COVID-19. Study at large: Researchers got acute and convalescent COVID-19 samples from the United States, Italy and Spain. PBMCs, B-cell-depleted T cells, or T cells provided the cDNA or gDNA that made up the material.

Germline V gene data show CDR1 as LNHDA and CDR2 as SQIVND (reference sequence). V was shortened by 6 bases and J by 4 bases, with 14 bases between the two germline ends. The CDR3 consists of 14 residues. Per the authors' pipeline: Researchers report that nucleated cell counts were estimated from reference gene primer amplification. Using immunoSEQ multiplex PCR, the repertoire was profiled, and TCRdb retains in-frame clones only, with some absent. V, J and clone size are taken as reported in that table, and D and trimming were inferred from the DNA itself. The sample holds a few hundred thousand clones, 75% to 90% seen once. It was during active infection that Seattle patients were enrolled and then longitudinally followed.

The gene calls are TRBV19 and TRBJ2-3, with a tentative D call TRBD1 (6 bases). The TCR comes from a woman aged 60-70 years with COVID-19, enrolled during active disease. Sequenced material: peripheral blood. This chain's CDR3 is CASRRQALSDTQYF. CDR3 bases: TGTGCCAGTAGGAGACAGGCCCTATCAGATACGCAGTATTTT. Full variable domain (remainder filled in from reference TRBV19 and TRBJ2-3): DGGITQSPKYLFRKEGQNVTLSCEQNLNHDAMYWYRQDPGQGLRLIYYSQIVNDFQKGDIAEGYSVSREKKESFPLTVTSAQKNPTAFYLCASRRQALSDTQYFGPGTRLTVL.